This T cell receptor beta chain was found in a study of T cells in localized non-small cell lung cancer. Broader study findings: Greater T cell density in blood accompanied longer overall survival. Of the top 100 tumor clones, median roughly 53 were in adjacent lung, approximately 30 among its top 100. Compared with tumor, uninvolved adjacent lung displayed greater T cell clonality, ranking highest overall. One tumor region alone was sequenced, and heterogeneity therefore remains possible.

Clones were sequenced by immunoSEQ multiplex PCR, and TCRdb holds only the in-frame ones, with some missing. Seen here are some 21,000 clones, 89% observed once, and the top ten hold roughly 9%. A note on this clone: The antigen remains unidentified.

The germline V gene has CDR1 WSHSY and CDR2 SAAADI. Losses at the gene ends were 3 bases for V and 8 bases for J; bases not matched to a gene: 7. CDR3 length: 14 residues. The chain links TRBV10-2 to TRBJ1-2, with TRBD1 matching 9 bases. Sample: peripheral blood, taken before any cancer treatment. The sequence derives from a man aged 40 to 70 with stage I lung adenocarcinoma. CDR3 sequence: CASSEGTGIFGYTF. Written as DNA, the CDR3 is TGCGCCAGCAGTGAAGGGACAGGGATATTCGGCTACACCTTC.